The rows below give T cell receptor beta chains drawn from one sample of a study of T cells in Graves' hyperthyroidism and ophthalmopathy. TCRdb re-analysed the multiplex PCR reads in MiXCR, keeping a single row per CDR3 protein. The table has around 400,000 distinct CDR3 sequences, 15% to 18% seen once; the top ten hold 25% to 35%. Specimen: blood. The receptor set was obtained from a woman aged 18-29 years with Graves' hyperthyroidism that later progressed to Graves' ophthalmopathy. Each CDR3 is given with its conserved first and last residue. Each record gives: V gene, J gene, D gene, clone size, CDR3 protein, CDR3 DNA. A D gene is named only where the DNA matches it firmly. A row's size may be missing; if present it is once, few, many or a size class.

V: TRBV7-9; J: TRBJ2-6; D: NA; size: NA; CDR3: CASSLGSGRGVLTF; DNA: TGTGCCAGCAGCTTAGGAAGCGGCCGGGGAGTCCTGACTTTC
V: TRBV4-2; J: TRBJ1-3; D: NA; size: NA; CDR3: CASSQDLSSGNTIYF; DNA: TGTGCCAGCAGCCAAGATCTCTCTTCTGGAAACACCATATATTTT
V: TRBV15; J: TRBJ2-5; D: TRBD1; size: many; CDR3: CATSREGDRGGETQYF; DNA: TGTGCCACCAGCAGAGAGGGGGACAGGGGAGGGGAGACCCAGTACTTC
V: TRBV11-2; J: TRBJ2-2; D: NA; size: many; CDR3: CASSLERSTGELFF; DNA: TGTGCCAGCAGCTTAGAGAGGTCCACCGGGGAGCTGTTTTTT
V: TRBV29-1; J: TRBJ2-7; D: NA; size: many; CDR3: CSVESVPYEQYF; DNA: TGCAGCGTTGAATCAGTTCCCTACGAGCAGTACTTC
V: TRBV2; J: TRBJ2-7; D: NA; size: many; CDR3: CASSEVGYEQYF; DNA: TGTGCCAGCAGTGAGGTGGGATACGAGCAGTACTTC
V: TRBV15; J: TRBJ1-3; D: NA; size: few; CDR3: CATSRDMRGGSGSGNTIYF; DNA: TGTGCCACCAGCAGAGATATGAGGGGGGGCAGCGGCTCTGGAAACACCATATATTTT
V: TRBV10-3; J: TRBJ2-7; D: NA; size: NA; CDR3: CAISEQGYVQYF; DNA: TGTGCCATCAGTGAGCAGGGGTACGTGCAGTACTTC
V: TRBV6-1; J: TRBJ2-7; D: TRBD2; size: NA; CDR3: CASSRRLAGGGYEQYF; DNA: TGTGCCAGCAGTCGCAGGCTAGCGGGAGGAGGGTACGAGCAGTACTTC
V: TRBV28; J: TRBJ2-7; D: TRBD1; size: many; CDR3: CASSLWDRGPYEQYF; DNA: TGTGCCAGCAGTTTATGGGACAGGGGCCCCTACGAGCAGTACTTC
V: TRBV4-3; J: TRBJ1-4; D: NA; size: NA; CDR3: CASSQVWGLREKLFF; DNA: TGCGCCAGCAGCCAAGTCTGGGGGTTAAGAGAAAAACTGTTTTTT
V: TRBV20-1; J: TRBJ2-1; D: TRBD2; size: many; CDR3: CSARDLRLAGGTHEQFF; DNA: TGCAGTGCTAGAGATCTCCGACTGGCGGGAGGCACACATGAGCAGTTCTTC
V: TRBV7-2; J: TRBJ2-7; D: NA; size: many; CDR3: CASSLVVRAEEQYF; DNA: TGTGCCAGCAGCTTAGTGGTCAGGGCCGAGGAGCAGTACTTC
V: TRBV4-1; J: TRBJ2-2; D: NA; size: many; CDR3: CASSPLEGTGELFF; DNA: TGCGCCAGCAGCCCTTTAGAGGGCACCGGGGAGCTGTTTTTT
V: TRBV28; J: TRBJ1-3; D: NA; size: many; CDR3: CASSFLGGNTIYF; DNA: TGTGCCAGCAGCTTCCTAGGGGGAAACACCATATATTTT
V: TRBV7-9; J: TRBJ2-3; D: TRBD2; size: many; CDR3: CASSLMGRDPDTQYF; DNA: TGTGCCAGCAGCCTAATGGGGAGGGACCCAGATACGCAGTATTTT
V: TRBV6-2/TRBV6-3; J: TRBJ2-7; D: TRBD1; size: NA; CDR3: CASSYSITGAYEQYF; DNA: TGTGCCAGCAGTTACTCTATAACAGGGGCTTACGAGCAGTACTTC
V: TRBV18; J: TRBJ2-1; D: TRBD2; size: many; CDR3: CASSPRSAGAGNEQFF; DNA: TGTGCCAGCTCACCTAGGTCAGCGGGAGCAGGGAATGAGCAGTTCTTC
V: TRBV27; J: TRBJ1-2; D: NA; size: NA; CDR3: CASSPGYSNYGYTF; DNA: TGTGCCAGCAGTCCGGGGTACTCAAACTATGGCTACACCTTC
V: TRBV9; J: TRBJ1-6; D: NA; size: few; CDR3: CASSVALGDSPLHF; DNA: TGTGCCAGCAGCGTAGCATTAGGGGATTCACCCCTCCACTTT
V: TRBV5-6; J: TRBJ1-5; D: NA; size: many; CDR3: CASSLSRINSNQPQHF; DNA: TGTGCCAGCAGCTTGAGCAGGATTAATAGCAATCAGCCCCAGCATTTT
V: TRBV11-2; J: TRBJ2-5; D: NA; size: few; CDR3: CASTTFARVGKETQYF; DNA: TGTGCCAGCACCACCTTCGCCAGGGTTGGAAAAGAGACCCAGTACTTC
V: TRBV5-4; J: TRBJ2-7; D: NA; size: NA; CDR3: CASSLAVEAYEQYF; DNA: TGTGCCAGCAGCTTGGCCGTCGAGGCCTACGAGCAGTACTTC
V: TRBV7-2; J: TRBJ1-5; D: NA; size: NA; CDR3: CASSEFGGDPQPQHF; DNA: TGTGCCAGCAGCGAATTCGGGGGGGACCCCCAGCCCCAGCATTTT
V: TRBV27; J: TRBJ2-7; D: NA; size: many; CDR3: CASSPIWSYEQYF; DNA: TGTGCCAGCAGCCCCATTTGGTCCTACGAGCAGTACTTC
V: TRBV6-5; J: TRBJ2-7; D: NA; size: many; CDR3: CASSYSWRGISYEQYF; DNA: TGTGCCAGCAGTTACTCGTGGCGGGGAATCTCCTACGAGCAGTACTTC
V: TRBV11-2; J: TRBJ2-7; D: NA; size: many; CDR3: CASHRLGRSYEQYF; DNA: TGTGCCAGCCACCGGCTAGGGCGTTCCTACGAGCAGTACTTC
V: TRBV3-1; J: TRBJ2-3; D: NA; size: many; CDR3: CASSAKPNTDTQYF; DNA: TGTGCCAGCAGCGCTAAACCTAACACAGATACGCAGTATTTT
V: TRBV18; J: TRBJ1-1; D: TRBD1; size: few; CDR3: CASSPQWTGGGITEAFF; DNA: TGTGCCAGCTCACCACAATGGACAGGGGGCGGGATAACTGAAGCTTTCTTT
V: TRBV5-4; J: TRBJ2-5; D: NA; size: few; CDR3: CASSPDTGQETQYF; DNA: TGTGCCAGCAGCCCGGATACAGGGCAAGAGACCCAGTACTTC
V: TRBV5-1; J: TRBJ2-3; D: TRBD1; size: NA; CDR3: CASSRGTGGADTQYF; DNA: TGCGCCAGCAGCCGCGGGACAGGGGGCGCAGATACGCAGTATTTT
V: TRBV5-1; J: TRBJ1-4; D: TRBD1; size: NA; CDR3: CASQTGGRDEKLFF; DNA: TGCGCCAGCCAGACAGGGGGTAGGGACGAAAAACTGTTTTTT
V: TRBV27; J: TRBJ2-7; D: NA; size: many; CDR3: CASSYREAYEQYF; DNA: TGTGCCAGCAGTTACAGGGAAGCCTACGAGCAGTACTTC
V: TRBV5-1; J: TRBJ2-1; D: TRBD2; size: many; CDR3: CASSLLAGTYNEQFF; DNA: TGCGCCAGCAGCTTACTAGCGGGCACGTACAATGAGCAGTTCTTC
V: TRBV7-2; J: TRBJ2-7; D: NA; size: few; CDR3: CASSPSDVAYEQYF; DNA: TGTGCCAGCAGCCCTTCTGACGTCGCCTACGAGCAGTACTTC
V: TRBV18; J: TRBJ2-3; D: TRBD2; size: many; CDR3: CASSPFGLAGDGTDTQYF; DNA: TGTGCCAGCTCACCATTTGGCCTAGCGGGAGACGGCACAGATACGCAGTATTTT
V: TRBV7-9; J: TRBJ1-6; D: NA; size: many; CDR3: CASSLVGSPLHF; DNA: TGTGCCAGCAGCTTGGTTGGTTCACCCCTCCACTTT
V: TRBV9; J: TRBJ2-7; D: TRBD2; size: few; CDR3: CASSVDSGSYEQYF; DNA: TGTGCCAGCAGCGTAGATAGCGGGAGCTACGAGCAGTACTTC
V: TRBV29-1; J: TRBJ1-2; D: NA; size: few; CDR3: CSIFRGRDYGYTF; DNA: TGCAGCATATTTAGGGGGAGGGACTATGGCTACACCTTC
V: TRBV6-1; J: TRBJ2-3; D: TRBD1; size: NA; CDR3: CASNLGQATDTQYF; DNA: TGTGCCAGCAACCTGGGACAGGCAACAGATACGCAGTATTTT
V: TRBV3-1; J: TRBJ2-1; D: TRBD2; size: many; CDR3: CASSRGTSGIGEQFF; DNA: TGTGCCAGCAGCCGCGGGACTAGCGGGATAGGTGAGCAGTTCTTC
V: TRBV7-9; J: TRBJ2-1; D: TRBD2; size: NA; CDR3: CASSNSTSGANNEQFF; DNA: TGTGCCAGCAGCAATTCGACTAGCGGAGCCAACAATGAGCAGTTCTTC
V: TRBV6-2/TRBV6-3; J: TRBJ2-3; D: TRBD2; size: NA; CDR3: CASHGLAGASDTQYF; DNA: TGTGCCAGCCATGGCTTAGCGGGAGCATCAGATACGCAGTATTTT
V: TRBV7-9; J: TRBJ1-6; D: NA; size: few; CDR3: CASSKQGSSNSPLHF; DNA: TGTGCCAGCAGTAAACAAGGGAGCTCAAACTCACCCCTCCACTTT
V: TRBV12-3/TRBV12-4; J: TRBJ2-1; D: NA; size: NA; CDR3: CASTTGLNEQFF; DNA: TGTGCCAGCACTACCGGACTAAATGAGCAGTTCTTC
V: TRBV20-1; J: TRBJ2-5; D: TRBD2; size: many; CDR3: CSARELAGERMETQYF; DNA: TGCAGTGCTAGAGAGTTAGCGGGAGAAAGGATGGAGACCCAGTACTTC
V: TRBV4-2; J: TRBJ2-1; D: NA; size: few; CDR3: CASSQADNEQFF; DNA: TGTGCCAGCAGCCAGGCTGATAATGAGCAGTTCTTC